The 31 T cell receptor beta chains presented below share a single source sample, sequenced in a study of T cell responses to AZD1222 COVID-19 vaccine. Data came from immunoSEQ multiplex PCR; TCRdb stores just in-frame clones and leaves some out. The table shows 100,000 to 150,000 clones, with approximately 88% occurring only once. Sequences were derived from peripheral blood, sampled on day 0 of AZD1222 vaccination. The receptors shown here come from an adult in good health.

This clone showed up just once. The V and J genes are TRBV19 and TRBJ2-1; 9 bases agree with TRBD1. J lost 8 bases, V lost 6 bases, and 8 bases had no gene match. Germline CDR1 LNHDA, CDR2 SQIVND (reference sequence). The CDR3 runs 14 residues. The DNA for the CDR3 is TGTGCCAGTAGGCCCGGGACAGGGATCGATGAGCAGTTCTTC. This encodes CASRPGTGIDEQFF.

This chain joins TRBV4-3 and TRBJ1-5; 8 bases are shared with TRBD1. Germline V CDR1 and CDR2: LGHNA, YSLEER. CDR3 length equals 15 residues. V gave up 4 bases and J gave up 5 bases; unmatched junction bases: 7. The DNA of the CDR3 is TGCGCCAGCAGCCGTCTTCAGGGGGCGGATCAGCCCCAGCATTTT. Translation: CASSRLQGADQPQHF.

The genes are TRBV30 and TRBJ1-1; possibly TRBD1 for D (5 bases). This CDR3 region has 15 residues. V shed 3 bases and J shed 0 bases, with 14 bases lying between them. Germline CDR1 GTSNPN, CDR2 SVGIG (reference sequence). CDR3 sequence (DNA): TGTGCCTGGAGGCCGTGGGGACGGATGAACACTGAAGCTTTCTTT. It encodes CAWRPWGRMNTEAFF.

The chain uses TRBV5-1 and TRBJ1-2, with D unclear. Trimming took 3 bases from V and 2 from J, leaving 17 bases between them. Germline CDR1 reads SGHRS; CDR2 reads YFSETQ. The CDR3 loop spans 16 amino acids. As DNA, the CDR3 is TGCGCCAGCAGCTCGTACAGCGGTGGATACAACTATGGCTACACCTTC. It translates to CASSSYSGGYNYGYTF.

J is TRBJ1-1 and V is TRBV5-8; weak D call: TRBD1 (5 bases). The CDR3 has 13 amino acids. Germline V gene data show CDR1 as SGHTS and CDR2 as YDEGEE. V lost 4 bases, J lost 3 bases, and 10 bases lay in between. This CDR3 reads CASSTQGDTEAFF. CDR3 nucleotides: TGTGCCAGCAGCACGCAGGGTGACACTGAAGCTTTCTTT.

This clone was recorded once. The chain employs TRBV5-1 and TRBJ2-7, with TRBD2 identical over 12 bases. V was pared by 0 bases and J by 10 bases, with 11 bases of the junction left unmatched. CDR1 is SGHRS and CDR2 is YFSETQ in the germline V gene. This CDR3 is built from 16 residues. The chain's CDR3 is CASSLASETSGRGQYF. In nucleotides, the CDR3 is TGCGCCAGCAGCTTGGCTAGTGAGACTAGCGGGAGAGGCCAGTACTTC.

The gene calls are TRBV19 and TRBJ2-3; D is perhaps TRBD1 (6 bases). V dropped 9 bases and J dropped 0 bases, with 10 bases sitting between them. This CDR3 spans 13 amino acids. Germline V CDR1 and CDR2: LNHDA, SQIVND (reference sequence). In nucleotides, the CDR3 is TGTGCCAGCCGACAGGCGAGCACAGATACGCAGTATTTT. Translation gives CASRQASTDTQYF.

The chain links TRBV19 to TRBJ2-1; 8 bases match TRBD2. The CDR3 loop spans 16 amino acids. The germline V gene encodes CDR1 LNHDA and CDR2 SQIVND (reference sequence). V was clipped by 5 bases and J by 0 bases; unmatched bases: 6. As DNA, the CDR3 is TGTGCCAGTAGTGGCTGGAGCGGGAGCTCCTACAATGAGCAGTTCTTC. This codes for CASSGWSGSSYNEQFF.

The table lists this clone with a count of one. The chain uses TRBV5-4 and TRBJ2-2; 10 bases map to TRBD1. In germline, CDR1 is SGHNT, CDR2 YYREEE (reference sequence). With V trimmed by 4 bases and J by 3 bases, 9 bases remained unmatched. The CDR3 has 17 amino acids. The CDR3 is CASSGFRQGADTGELFF. The CDR3 coding sequence is TGTGCCAGCAGCGGGTTTAGACAGGGGGCTGACACCGGGGAGCTGTTTTTT.

The chain joins TRBV11-2 to TRBJ1-5; maybe TRBD1 (5 bases). The germline gives CDR1 SGHAT, CDR2 FQNNGV. V lost 1 base and J lost 11, with 12 bases in between. The CDR3 is 13 amino acids. In DNA form, the CDR3 reads TGTGCCAGCAGCTTAGGGGGGTTCAGTGCCCAGCATTTT. Amino acid sequence: CASSLGGFSAQHF.

The genes are TRBV18 and TRBJ2-1; maybe TRBD2 (6 bases). V was clipped by 0 bases and J by 7 bases, with 13 bases between them. Germline loops: CDR1 KGHSH, CDR2 LQKENI. This CDR3 is 15 amino acids long. In DNA form, the CDR3 reads TGTGCCAGCTCACCACCGGTCGGGAGTCGAAATGAGCAGTTCTTC. Protein product: CASSPPVGSRNEQFF.

J is TRBJ1-1 and V is TRBV11-2; D possibly corresponds to TRBD1 (5 bases). Germline CDR1 SGHAT, CDR2 FQNNGV. This CDR3 has 14 residues. The V end lost 5 bases, the J end lost 5 bases, and 15 bases lay between the germline ends. This CDR3 is CASSPWDQRTEAFF. CDR3 coding DNA: TGTGCCAGCAGCCCGTGGGACCAGAGGACTGAAGCTTTCTTT.

V and J are TRBV5-1 and TRBJ2-3, with TRBD2 matching over 13 bases. The CDR3 covers 17 residues. Germline CDR1 SGHRS, CDR2 YFSETQ. V lost 0 bases and J lost 1; bases outside the gene matches: 2. The CDR3 spells CASSLAGLAGGTDTQYF. CDR3 nucleotides: TGCGCCAGCAGCTTGGCCGGACTAGCGGGGGGCACAGATACGCAGTATTTT.

The chain carries TRBV7-9 and TRBJ2-5; the D gene is possibly TRBD2 (7 bases). Germline V gene lookup returns CDR1 SEHNR and CDR2 FQNEAQ (reference sequence). This CDR3 is 12 amino acids long. Deletions cut 8 bases from V and 4 bases from J, with 11 bases between. CDR3 amino acids: CASRGAGETQYF. CDR3 DNA: TGTGCCAGCCGGGGGGCGGGAGAGACCCAGTACTTC.

This sequence joins TRBV20-1 and TRBJ1-3; D gene uncertain. This CDR3 contains 10 residues. Trimming stripped 4 bases from V and 4 bases from J, with 2 bases between. Germline CDR1 DFQATT, CDR2 SNEGSKA (reference sequence). Here the CDR3 DNA reads TGCAGTGCTATAGGAAACACCATATATTTT. It encodes CSAIGNTIYF.

This sequence joins TRBV6-5 and TRBJ1-5, with D maybe TRBD1 (5 bases). This CDR3 region has 13 residues. Germline-derived CDR1 and CDR2 are MNHEY and SVGAGI. With 6 bases removed from V and 7 bases from J, the gap between germline ends came to 13 bases. The CDR3 region has the DNA TGTGCCAGCAGCCCACAGGATTTACAGCCCCAGCATTTT. Protein: CASSPQDLQPQHF.

CDR3: CASSIGLSLTEAFF. CDR3 nucleotides: TGTGCCAGTAGTATAGGCCTTAGTCTGACTGAAGCTTTCTTT. V is TRBV19 and J is TRBJ1-1; D gene ambiguous. The CDR3 runs 14 residues. The V gene lost 1 base and the J gene lost 5 bases, with 11 bases spanning the gap. Germline assignment: CDR1 LNHDA and CDR2 SQIVND (reference sequence).

The DNA of the CDR3 is TGTGCCAGCTCATACCAGGGGGCCGGGGCCCCGAATTCACCCCTCCACTTT. Protein product: CASSYQGAGAPNSPLHF. The chain couples TRBV18 to TRBJ1-6; TRBD1 aligns across 8 bases. The CDR3 totals 17 residues. V shed 5 bases, J shed 7 bases, and the junction held 13 bases outside the gene matches. In germline, CDR1 is KGHSH, CDR2 LQKENI.

The CDR3 reads CASSGTGQALVNEQFF. CDR3 DNA sequence: TGTGCCAGCTCAGGGACGGGACAGGCACTAGTAAATGAGCAGTTCTTC. The J gene is TRBJ2-1, the V gene TRBV18; 8 bases map to TRBD1. Looked up from germline, CDR1 is KGHSH and CDR2 is LQKENI. Trimming took 5 bases from V and 7 from J; bases not matched to a gene: 13. The CDR3 has 16 residues. The entire variable domain, with the rest obtained from reference TRBV18 and TRBJ2-1, is as follows: NAGVMQNPRHLVRRRGQEARLRCSPMKGHSHVYWYRQLPEEGLKFMVYLQKENIIDESGMPKERFSAEFPKEGPSILRIQQVVRGDSAAYFCASSGTGQALVNEQFFGPGTRLTVL.

The gene calls are TRBV5-1 and TRBJ2-7; TRBD1 matches at 8 bases. The CDR3 has 14 amino acids. The germline CDR1 and CDR2 sequences are SGHRS and YFSETQ. V lost 5 bases to trimming and J lost 2 bases; unmatched junction nucleotides: 6. As DNA, the CDR3 is TGCGCCAGCAGGGTTACAGGGGGGACCTACGAGCAGTACTTC. It yields the protein CASRVTGGTYEQYF. Complete variable domain (other parts from reference TRBV5-1 and TRBJ2-7): KAGVTQTPRYLIKTRGQQVTLSCSPISGHRSVSWYQQTPGQGLQFLFEYFSETQRNKGNFPGRFSGRQFSNSRSEMNVSTLELGDSALYLCASRVTGGTYEQYFGPGTRLTVT.

The chain is built from TRBV9 and TRBJ1-3; D might be TRBD1 (5 bases). The V end lost 4 bases, the J end lost 5 bases, and 16 bases lay between the germline ends. The germline CDR1 and CDR2 sequences are SGDLS and YYNGEE. The CDR3 consists of 15 residues. The CDR3 region has the DNA TGTGCCAGCAGCCCACGGGGGACGGACAGAAACACCATATATTTT. Its translation: CASSPRGTDRNTIYF.

This sequence joins TRBV9 and TRBJ2-3, with 9 bases identical to TRBD1. The V and J ends lost 0 bases and 7 bases, in that order; junction bases with no gene match: 6. The CDR3 is made up of 15 amino acids. Looked up from germline, CDR1 is SGDLS and CDR2 is YYNGEE. CDR3 residues: CASSVDGTGFNTQYF. Written as DNA, the CDR3 is TGTGCCAGCAGCGTAGATGGGACAGGGTTTAATACGCAGTATTTT.

This rearrangement joins TRBV7-2 to TRBJ2-1; D remains ambiguous. CDR1 is SGHTA, CDR2 FQGNSA, per germline. V dropped 2 bases and J dropped 9 bases, with 8 bases sitting between them. The CDR3 spans 12 residues. In nucleotides, the CDR3 is TGTGCCAGCAGCTTAACGAGGAGTGAGCAGTTCTTC. This codes for CASSLTRSEQFF.

This chain joins TRBV12-3 or TRBV12-4 and TRBJ1-1, with a weak D call TRBD1 (6 bases). The V gene lost 6 bases and the J gene lost 6 bases, with 11 bases spanning the gap. This CDR3 is built from 12 residues. CDR3 DNA sequence: TGTGCCAGCAGCCGTACAGGGCCTGAAGCTTTCTTT. Protein sequence: CASSRTGPEAFF.

The rearrangement links TRBV20-1 to TRBJ1-2; weak D call: TRBD1 (6 bases). Germline-derived CDR1 and CDR2 are DFQATT and SNEGSKA (reference sequence). V was shortened by 6 bases and J by 5 bases, with 10 bases between the two germline ends. This CDR3 comprises 11 residues. The CDR3 protein is CSATGPYGYTF. CDR3 nucleotides: TGCAGTGCCACAGGGCCGTATGGCTACACCTTC.

The V call is TRBV3-1 (or the pseudogene TRBV3-2), the J call TRBJ2-7; TRBD1 matches at 7 bases. This CDR3 region has 14 residues. The germline CDR1 and CDR2 sequences are LGHDT and YNNKEL (reference sequence). V gave up 4 bases and J gave up 0 bases; unmatched junction bases: 3. CDR3 sequence reads: CASSPRQGSYEQYF. The CDR3 nucleotides are TGTGCCAGCAGCCCCCGACAGGGCTCCTACGAGCAGTACTTC.

The chain combines TRBV6-5 with TRBJ1-1; the D is unclear. The V end lost 8 bases, the J end lost 0 bases, and 16 bases lay between the germline ends. The CDR3 has 15 residues. Germline CDR1 and CDR2: MNHEY and SVGAGI. DNA of the CDR3: TGTGCCAGCCGATGGTCGGCAGCAATGAACACTGAAGCTTTCTTT. Its protein is CASRWSAAMNTEAFF.

The rearrangement links TRBV5-4 to TRBJ1-2; D is unclear. V was cut by 4 bases and J by 1 base, with 14 bases left in between. This CDR3 region has 15 residues. Germline CDR1 reads SGHNT; CDR2 reads YYREEE (reference sequence). The CDR3 sequence is CASSRGNSFNYGYTF. The CDR3 DNA reads as TGTGCCAGCAGCCGAGGGAACAGCTTTAACTATGGCTACACCTTC.

The chain combines TRBV5-1 with TRBJ2-1; 11 nucleotides match TRBD2. The CDR3 runs 17 residues. CDR1 is SGHRS, CDR2 YFSETQ, per germline. With 0 bases clipped from V and 4 bases from J, the junction kept 6 bases outside the gene matches. CDR3 bases: TGCGCCAGCAGCTTGGGACTAGCGGGGCGAATATACAATGAGCAGTTCTTC. It specifies CASSLGLAGRIYNEQFF.

The genes are TRBV6-5 and TRBJ1-1; a possible D gene is TRBD1 (6 bases). CDR3 size: 16 residues. Between the trimmed V and J ends, which lost 2 bases and 1 base, there was a span of 14 bases. CDR1 is MNHEY, CDR2 SVGAGI, per germline. CDR3 protein: CASSYDGGRRNTEAFF. Here the CDR3 DNA reads TGTGCCAGCAGTTACGACGGGGGGCGTAGGAACACTGAAGCTTTCTTT.

V is TRBV30 and J is TRBJ1-2; TRBD1 might be the D (6 bases). V lost 8 bases, J lost 5 bases, and 21 bases lay in between. Germline V gene sequence: CDR1 GTSNPN, CDR2 SVGIG (reference sequence). This CDR3 contains 14 residues. The CDR3 DNA reads TGTGCCCACCCGGGGGCTGGGACCAAATATGGCTACACCTTC. Amino acids: CAHPGAGTKYGYTF.